The 20 T cell receptor beta chains given below trace back to one sample, sequenced in a study of immune cell composition in non-small cell lung cancer. Only in-frame clones appear in the TCRdb table, and some are missing; sequencing was by immunoSEQ multiplex PCR. The sample contains 14,000 to 15,000 clones, around 68% of which appear only once. The sequenced sample consisted of lung tumor tissue. All receptors come from a human donor with non-small cell lung cancer.

This sequence joins TRBV7-2 and TRBJ1-5, with a weak D call TRBD1 (6 bases). The CDR3 covers 18 residues. V was trimmed by 5 bases and J by 3 bases, leaving 23 bases between them. The V gene's germline CDR1 is SGHTA and CDR2 FQGNSA. The CDR3 region is CASSQGDAIGGLNQPQHF. The CDR3, as DNA: TGTGCCAGCAGCCAAGGGGATGCCATCGGGGGGCTCAATCAGCCCCAGCATTTT.

The genes are TRBV19 and TRBJ2-3, with a possible D match to TRBD2 (5 bases). The V end lost 9 bases, the J end lost 6 bases, and 16 bases lay between the germline ends. The CDR3 contains 13 residues. Per the germline V gene, CDR1 is LNHDA and CDR2 is SQIVND (reference sequence). CDR3 sequence: CASTLDPGDTQYF. CDR3 nucleotide sequence: TGTGCCAGCACCCTTGACCCGGGGGATACGCAGTATTTT.

This chain uses TRBV15 with TRBJ1-1; no definite D call. Trimming took off 5 bases at V and 4 bases at J, with 14 bases between the two ends. Germline V lookup: CDR1 LNHNV, CDR2 YYDKDF (reference sequence). There are 14 residues in the CDR3. The CDR3 reads CATSLRVRSTEAFF. The DNA for the CDR3 is TGTGCCACCAGCTTACGTGTGAGGAGCACTGAAGCTTTCTTT.

The rearrangement uses TRBV6-1 and TRBJ1-5; D remains unclear. V lost 3 bases and J lost 0, with 9 bases in between. The CDR3 has 15 residues. CDR1 is MNHNS, CDR2 SASEGT, per germline. The CDR3 bases are TGTGCCAGCAGTGATTTTACAGCTAGCAATCAGCCCCAGCATTTT. Its translation: CASSDFTASNQPQHF.

Only one count was recorded for this clone. The V and J genes are TRBV28 and TRBJ2-5, with 12 bases fitting TRBD2. Germline V gene lookup returns CDR1 MDHEN and CDR2 SYDVKM. With V trimmed by 8 bases and J by 5 bases, 6 bases remained unmatched. The CDR3 is 14 amino acids. The CDR3 nucleotides read TGTGCCAGCGTCCGACTAGCGGGGGCGGAGACCCAGTACTTC. Translated, it gives CASVRLAGAETQYF. Full variable domain (remainder filled in from reference TRBV28 and TRBJ2-5): DVKVTQSSRYLVKRTGEKVFLECVQDMDHENMFWYRQDPGLGLRLIYFSYDVKMKEKGDIPEGYSVSREKKERFSLILESASTNQTSMYLCASVRLAGAETQYFGPGTRLLVL.

This clone was observed a single time. V gene TRBV7-2 combines with J gene TRBJ2-3; weak D call: TRBD2 (5 bases). The CDR3 runs to 14 residues. The V gene lost 3 bases and the J gene lost 2 bases, with 9 bases spanning the gap. Germline CDR1 reads SGHTA; CDR2 reads FQGNSA. The CDR3 loop reads CASSFWEYTDTQYF. CDR3 DNA sequence: TGTGCCAGCAGCTTTTGGGAGTACACAGATACGCAGTATTTT.

Judged by abundance, this clone is medium-sized. The V and J genes are TRBV10-2 and TRBJ1-1, with a weak D call TRBD1 (5 bases). The CDR3 length is 12 residues. Deletions cut 2 bases from V and 6 bases from J, with 7 bases between. Germline V gives CDR1 WSHSY, CDR2 SAAADI. The CDR3 DNA reads as TGCGCCAGCAGTGAGGCGGGGGCTGAAGCTTTCTTT. This encodes CASSEAGAEAFF.

V gene TRBV19 combines with J gene TRBJ2-2; 8 nucleotides match TRBD1. V dropped 4 bases and J dropped 6; count of bases not matched to a gene: 1. This CDR3 is built from 13 residues. Germline assignment: CDR1 LNHDA and CDR2 SQIVND (reference sequence). The CDR3 nucleotides are TGTGCCAGTAGTACGACAGGGGCCGGGGAGCTGTTTTTT. This sequence encodes CASSTTGAGELFF.

The chain uses TRBV10-3 and TRBJ1-5; D gene unclear. Deletions cut 0 bases from V and 6 bases from J, with 9 bases between. CDR1 is ENHRY, CDR2 SYGVKD, per germline. The CDR3 spans 14 residues. CDR3 DNA: TGTGCCATCAGTGAGTCAGTAGGGAGTCAGCCCCAGCATTTT. Amino acids: CAISESVGSQPQHF.

The chain joins TRBV28 to TRBJ1-3; no definite D call. The CDR3 runs to 15 residues. Between the trimmed V and J ends, which lost 4 bases and 4 bases, there was a span of 14 bases. In germline, CDR1 is MDHEN, CDR2 SYDVKM. CDR3 sequence: CASSWLASLGNTIYF. In DNA form, the CDR3 reads TGTGCCAGCAGTTGGCTGGCCTCTTTGGGAAACACCATATATTTT.

This chain links TRBV7-2 with TRBJ2-3; the D is unclear. This CDR3 region has 13 residues. V was cut by 5 bases and J by 9 bases, with 15 bases left in between. CDR1 is SGHTA, CDR2 FQGNSA, per germline. The CDR3 reads CASSTEVSGTQYF. For the CDR3, the DNA is TGTGCCAGCAGCACCGAAGTCTCCGGGACGCAGTATTTT.

The genes are TRBV18 and TRBJ1-5; D gene uncertain. The germline V gene has CDR1 KGHSH and CDR2 LQKENI. The CDR3 totals 13 residues. Deletions cut 2 bases from V and 5 bases from J, with 7 bases between. The CDR3: CASSPDRDQPQHF. Here the CDR3 DNA reads TGTGCCAGCTCACCAGACCGGGATCAGCCCCAGCATTTT.

The chain uses TRBV5-1 and TRBJ2-6, with TRBD2 as a possible D gene (6 bases). The germline V gene encodes CDR1 SGHRS and CDR2 YFSETQ. The CDR3 has 17 amino acids. Trimming pared 0 bases from V and 1 base from J, leaving 11 bases between. The CDR3 nucleotides read TGCGCCAGCAGCTTGGTAGCAGGGACTTCTGGGGCCAACGTCCTGACTTTC. This sequence encodes CASSLVAGTSGANVLTF.

This clone was seen more than once but under ten times. The chain recombines TRBV6-1 with TRBJ2-7, with a weak D call TRBD1 (6 bases). CDR3 length: 15 residues. V was shortened by 6 bases and J by 0 bases, with 15 bases between the two germline ends. Germline V gene lookup returns CDR1 MNHNS and CDR2 SASEGT. The CDR3 reads CASRTQGSSSYEQYF. CDR3 DNA sequence: TGTGCCAGCAGAACACAGGGTTCTAGCTCCTACGAGCAGTACTTC.

This chain uses TRBV5-4 with TRBJ1-1; the match to TRBD1 covers 7 bases. Germline CDR1 and CDR2: SGHNT and YYREEE (reference sequence). J lost 7 bases, V lost 4 bases, and 13 bases had no gene match. CDR3 length: 15 amino acids. CDR3 loop: CASSLTGTVEGEAFF. DNA for the CDR3: TGTGCCAGCAGCCTTACCGGGACAGTGGAAGGTGAAGCTTTCTTT.

This chain links TRBV7-3 with TRBJ1-1; D unresolved. Germline assignment: CDR1 SGHTA and CDR2 FQGTGA. The CDR3 has 13 residues. Trimming stripped 6 bases from V and 0 bases from J, with 8 bases between. CDR3 nucleotides: TGTGCCAGCAGTCGTAACATGAACACTGAAGCTTTCTTT. Protein sequence: CASSRNMNTEAFF.

In DNA form, the CDR3 reads TGTGCCAGCAGCGTAGCAGCGGGGGGGCTCACAGATACGCAGTATTTT. Protein product: CASSVAAGGLTDTQYF. The rearrangement joins TRBV9 to TRBJ2-3, with TRBD2 identical over 10 bases. The germline V gene encodes CDR1 SGDLS and CDR2 YYNGEE. The CDR3 is made up of 16 amino acids. The V segment lost 0 bases and the J segment 2 bases; nucleotides outside the gene matches: 3.

This chain connects TRBV28 to TRBJ1-2, with D possibly matching TRBD1 (5 bases). The CDR3 sequence is 17 residues long. Germline-derived CDR1 and CDR2 are MDHEN and SYDVKM. Trimming removed 7 bases at V and 4 bases at J, with 25 bases between. DNA for the CDR3: TGTGCCAGCATGTTTGGGGCAGGCGGGGCGCGGTTCTATGGCTACACCTTC. Encoded protein: CASMFGAGGARFYGYTF.

This clone has only one observation. The rearrangement joins TRBV7-3 to TRBJ2-2, with D possibly matching TRBD2 (6 bases). Germline V lookup: CDR1 SGHTA, CDR2 FQGTGA. Trimming cost V 8 bases and J 5 bases, with 6 bases left between them. This CDR3 spans 11 amino acids. CDR3 region: CASGGTGELFF. CDR3 DNA sequence: TGTGCCAGCGGGGGGACCGGGGAGCTGTTTTTT.

The chain is built from TRBV7-8 and TRBJ1-4; possible D gene TRBD1, 6 bases. The CDR3 extends over 14 amino acids. V dropped 6 bases and J dropped 4 bases, with 12 bases sitting between them. The germline CDR1 and CDR2 sequences are SGHVS and FQNEAQ. The CDR3 spells CASSYRDYNEKLFF. Written as DNA, the CDR3 is TGTGCCAGCAGTTACAGGGATTATAATGAAAAACTGTTTTTT.